The source of this T cell receptor beta chain is a study of CD8 T cells in Susac syndrome. CD8+ and CD4+ T cells taken from blood had their TCR beta sequenced. RNA amounts of 0.5 to 1 ug underwent reverse transcription with random hexamers. Via MiXCR, TCRdb re-called the immunoSEQ multiplex PCR reads, giving one row per CDR3 protein. The table lists some 77,000 distinct CDR3 sequences, 93% of them singletons. This CDR3 has 13 residues. From germline, CDR1 is SGHDT and CDR2 YYEEEE. Trimming removed 2 bases from V and 2 bases from J, with 8 bases in between. The chain employs TRBV5-6 and TRBJ2-7; D possibly matches TRBD1 or TRBD2 (5 bases each). The specimen sequenced was CD4+ T cells from PBMCs. The TCR originated in a human donor with Susac syndrome. CDR3 coding DNA: TGTGCCAGCAGCTTTCAGGGACCCTACGAGCAGTACTTC. It translates to CASSFQGPYEQYF.